This T cell receptor (beta chain) was recorded in a study of blood T cells in healthy people across ages. Primers used in a second PCR of roughly 6 to 11 cycles were a sample-barcoded 5' primer and a J-beta primer mix. TCRdb re-derived calls from the 5' RACE reads in MiXCR, one entry per CDR3 protein. The table records about 800,000 distinct CDR3 sequences, about half of them present only once. Healthy Caucasians from Russia aged roughly 6 to 95 served as donors. V was shortened by 2 bases and J by 4 bases, with 10 bases between the two germline ends. In germline, CDR1 is SGHAT, CDR2 FQNNGV. The CDR3 is made up of 14 amino acids.

This TCR came from a man older than 75 in good health. The rearrangement uses TRBV11-2 and TRBJ2-3; no clear D. Sequencing was performed on blood. CDR3 DNA sequence: TGTGCCAGCAGCTTATCCCCCCTCTCAGATACGCAGTATTTT. Its protein is CASSLSPLSDTQYF.